The TCR beta chain described here comes from a study of shared T cell receptors in the human thymus. TCRdb's table, derived via immunoSEQ multiplex PCR, lists solely in-frame clones and lacks some. The sample consists of about 380,000 clones, over 90% of them appearing once. This clone appeared a single time. The sequenced material came from thymocytes. This sequence was found in a human donor.

Written as DNA, the CDR3 is TGCGCCAGCAGCCTCCTAAGCCGGGACAACCGGGAGGCAGATACGCAGTATTTT. Its translation is CASSLLSRDNREADTQYF. The chain is built from TRBV4-3 and TRBJ2-3; TRBD2 is a possible D gene (7 bases). The CDR3 loop spans 18 amino acids. CDR1 is LGHNA and CDR2 is YSLEER in the germline V gene. V dropped 4 bases and J dropped 4 bases, with 24 bases sitting between them.